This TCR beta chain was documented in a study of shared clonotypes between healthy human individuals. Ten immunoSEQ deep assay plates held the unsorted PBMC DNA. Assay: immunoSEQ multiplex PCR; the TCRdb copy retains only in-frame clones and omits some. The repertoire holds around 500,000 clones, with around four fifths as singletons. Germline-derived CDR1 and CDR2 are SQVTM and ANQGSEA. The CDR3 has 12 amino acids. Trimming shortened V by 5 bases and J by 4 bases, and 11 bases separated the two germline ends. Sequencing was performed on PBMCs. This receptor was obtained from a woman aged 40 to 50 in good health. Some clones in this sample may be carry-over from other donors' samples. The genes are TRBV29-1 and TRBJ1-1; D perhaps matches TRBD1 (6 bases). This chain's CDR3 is CSVRGGSTEAFF. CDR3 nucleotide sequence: TGCAGCGTTAGGGGGGGCTCCACTGAAGCTTTCTTT. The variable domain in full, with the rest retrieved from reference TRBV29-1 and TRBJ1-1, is SAVISQKPSRDICQRGTSLTIQCQVDSQVTMMFWYRQQPGQSLTLIATANQGSEATYESGFVIDKFPISRPNLTFSTLTVSNMSPEDSSIYLCSVRGGSTEAFFGQGTRLTVV.